What follows are 30 T cell receptor beta chains derived from one specimen sequenced in a study of blood T cell repertoires in COVID-19 (TCRdb year 2020). Library creation used the immunoSEQ multiplex PCR assay. Drawn from immuneACCESS, this table holds only the in-frame rearrangements with V and J called that TCRdb kept. Clones are partly lost; checked studies trace under half to an unresolved V gene and leave the rest unexplained. The sample includes 55,000 to 85,000 clones, with roughly 77% observed a single time. The ten biggest clones cover about 0.83% of the sample. Sequences were obtained from peripheral blood. The origin of the receptors is a woman in her 70s with acute or convalescent COVID-19.

This clone occurred many times. V usage is TRBV2 and J usage is TRBJ2-2; no clear D. The length of the CDR3 is 14 residues. Germline V gene data show CDR1 as SNHLY and CDR2 as FYNNEI. The V and J ends lost 3 bases and 2 bases respectively, with 7 bases between them. Here the CDR3 DNA reads TGTGCCAGCAGTGAGGGCCGTAACACCGGGGAGCTGTTTTTT. Translating gives CASSEGRNTGELFF.

Many counts were recorded for this clone. The chain couples TRBV10-3 to TRBJ1-2; 7 bases fit TRBD1. Trimming cost V 0 bases and J 6 bases; bases outside gene matches: 7. The CDR3 has 15 amino acids. Germline V CDR1 and CDR2: ENHRY, SYGVKD. CDR3 amino acids: CAISESTGRTDGYTF. For the CDR3, the DNA is TGTGCCATCAGTGAGTCGACAGGGAGAACGGATGGCTACACCTTC.

This clone was observed a few times. The CDR3 DNA follows: TGTGCCAGCAGTACGACAGGGACCGGGGAGCTGTTTTTT. Its translation is CASSTTGTGELFF. The chain recombines TRBV6-6 with TRBJ2-2; 7 bases are shared with TRBD1. CDR3 length equals 13 residues. Trimming at V came to 5 bases and at J to 5 bases, leaving 2 bases not matched to a gene. Germline V CDR1 and CDR2: MNHNY, SVGAGI (reference sequence).

The V gene is TRBV24-1, the J gene TRBJ2-6; perhaps TRBD1 as D (6 bases). The CDR3 runs 20 residues. Trimming shortened V by 1 base and J by 2 bases, and 20 bases separated the two germline ends. Germline loops: CDR1 KGHDR, CDR2 SFDVKD. CDR3 protein: CATSDFPLFSGDPGANVLTF. The DNA of the CDR3 is TGTGCCACCAGTGATTTCCCCCTTTTTTCAGGGGATCCTGGGGCCAACGTCCTGACTTTC.

The rearrangement joins TRBV6-5 to TRBJ2-2; 11 nucleotides agree with TRBD2. Germline CDR1 MNHEY, CDR2 SVGAGI. V lost 10 bases and J lost 7; bases outside the gene matches: 8. The CDR3 has 14 residues. CDR3 DNA: TGTGCCACCACGGTAGCGGGAGGGGGCGGGGAGCTGTTTTTT. Protein sequence: CATTVAGGGGELFF.

The chain combines TRBV30 with TRBJ2-1, with D possibly being TRBD2 (6 bases). V was shortened by 5 bases and J by 4 bases, with 12 bases between the two germline ends. The CDR3 has 13 residues. Per germline, CDR1 GTSNPN and CDR2 SVGIG (reference sequence). The CDR3 spells CAWGKDYYNEQFF. The DNA for the CDR3 is TGTGCCTGGGGGAAGGACTATTACAATGAGCAGTTCTTC.

The CDR3 region has the DNA TGTGCCAGCAGTGAGATCGGGACAGGAGGGTATAACACTGAAGCTTTCTTT. Translated, it gives CASSEIGTGGYNTEAFF. The J gene is TRBJ1-1, the V gene TRBV25-1, with TRBD1 matching over 8 bases. V dropped 3 bases and J dropped 2; count of bases not matched to a gene: 11. This CDR3 has 17 amino acids. From germline, CDR1 is MGHDK and CDR2 SYGVNS.

This chain uses TRBV11-2 with TRBJ2-5, with 8 bases matching TRBD2. With 5 bases clipped from V and 4 bases from J, the junction kept 9 bases outside the gene matches. Looked up from germline, CDR1 is SGHAT and CDR2 is FQNNGV. The CDR3 length is 15 residues. CDR3 region: CASSDEGLELETQYF. The CDR3, as DNA: TGTGCCAGCAGCGATGAGGGACTAGAGTTAGAGACCCAGTACTTC.

J is TRBJ2-7 and V is TRBV3-1 (or the pseudogene TRBV3-2); tentatively, D is TRBD1 (5 bases). In germline, CDR1 is LGHDT, CDR2 YNNKEL (reference sequence). With 2 bases removed from V and 3 bases from J, the gap between germline ends came to 17 bases. The CDR3 has 16 amino acids. This CDR3 reads CASSQLGAGKIYEQYF. DNA for the CDR3: TGTGCCAGCAGCCAACTAGGGGCAGGGAAAATCTACGAGCAGTACTTC.

This clone showed up just once. As DNA, the CDR3 is TGTGCCAGCAGCCTCTTGGGACAGGGGGCCTACAATGAGCAGTTCTTC. This encodes CASSLLGQGAYNEQFF. This rearrangement joins TRBV7-9 to TRBJ2-1, with 11 bases fitting TRBD1. The CDR3 covers 16 residues. Germline trimming cut 5 bases from V and 2 bases from J; bases unmatched to any gene: 5. Looked up from germline, CDR1 is SEHNR and CDR2 is FQNEAQ (reference sequence).

The CDR3 DNA reads as TGTGCCAGCAGTTACTCGATGGGGGGTTCACCCCTCCACTTT. Translation: CASSYSMGGSPLHF. The J gene is TRBJ1-6, the V gene TRBV6-5; possible D gene TRBD1, 5 bases. Trimming cost V 0 bases and J 9 bases, with 9 bases left between them. The CDR3 is made up of 14 amino acids. Germline values: CDR1 MNHEY, CDR2 SVGAGI.

This clone came up many times. This chain uses TRBV27 with TRBJ2-2; 9 bases are shared with TRBD1. The J segment lost 7 bases and the V segment lost 5 bases, leaving 8 bases of the junction unmatched. This CDR3 contains 15 residues. CDR1 is MNHEY and CDR2 is SMNVEV in the germline V gene (reference sequence). The DNA of the CDR3 is TGTGCCAGCAGTCCGATGGACAGGGGTTACGGGGAGCTGTTTTTT. Its protein is CASSPMDRGYGELFF.

The J gene is TRBJ1-2, the V gene TRBV6-5; weak D call: TRBD1 (5 bases). V lost 0 bases, J lost 6 bases, and 8 bases lay in between. This CDR3 has 13 amino acids. Germline lookup yields CDR1 MNHEY and CDR2 SVGAGI. For the CDR3, the DNA is TGTGCCAGCAGTTACTCGTCCAGGGATGGCTACACCTTC. This sequence encodes CASSYSSRDGYTF.

This chain connects TRBV19 to TRBJ1-2, with unresolved D. The CDR3 length is 12 residues. V lost 6 bases, J lost 4 bases, and 9 bases lay in between. Germline V gene lookup returns CDR1 LNHDA and CDR2 SQIVND (reference sequence). CDR3 loop: CASSLRGYGYTF. DNA for the CDR3: TGTGCCAGTAGCCTACGGGGCTATGGCTACACCTTC.

The genes are TRBV9 and TRBJ1-4; D is unresolved. Germline CDR1 and CDR2: SGDLS and YYNGEE. There are 18 residues in the CDR3. The V gene lost 4 bases and the J gene lost 7 bases, with 26 bases spanning the gap. The DNA for the CDR3 is TGTGCCAGCAGCCCCGGTCCTCAGCTCAAAGGAGTTGGTGAAAAACTGTTTTTT. This sequence encodes CASSPGPQLKGVGEKLFF.

CDR3 loop: CASSPQANTEAFF. In nucleotides, the CDR3 is TGTGCCAGCAGCCCGCAAGCGAACACTGAAGCTTTCTTT. The chain couples TRBV11-3 to TRBJ1-1; D call uncertain. V lost 5 bases and J lost 1, with 8 bases in between. The length of the CDR3 is 13 residues. Germline-derived CDR1 and CDR2 are SGHNT and YENEEA.

This clone has a handful of counts. The CDR3 protein is CASSITGGSYEQYF. CDR3 sequence (DNA): TGTGCCAGCAGCATAACGGGGGGCTCCTACGAGCAGTACTTC. This chain uses TRBV7-2 with TRBJ2-7, with TRBD2 matching over 7 bases. The CDR3 has 14 amino acids. Losses at the gene ends were 5 bases for V and 0 bases for J; bases not matched to a gene: 4. CDR1 and CDR2 from the germline V gene are SGHTA and FQGNSA.

The chain combines TRBV7-3 with TRBJ2-1, with TRBD1 matching over 12 bases. CDR1 SGHTA and CDR2 FQGTGA come from the germline V gene. The CDR3 extends over 16 amino acids. Trimming cost V 2 bases and J 8 bases; bases outside gene matches: 7. CDR3 amino acids: CASSLLPGQGAHEQFF. The CDR3 region has the DNA TGTGCCAGCAGCTTACTACCGGGACAGGGGGCACATGAGCAGTTCTTC. The variable domain in full, completed from reference TRBV7-3 and TRBJ2-1, reads GAGVSQTPSNKVTEKGKYVELRCDPISGHTALYWYRQSLGQGPEFLIYFQGTGAADDSGLPNDRFFAVRPEGSVSTLKIQRTERGDSAVYLCASSLLPGQGAHEQFFGPGTRLTVL.

This rearrangement joins TRBV4-3 to TRBJ2-2; D is possibly TRBD2 (7 bases). Trimming took off 4 bases at V and 7 bases at J, with 19 bases between the two ends. CDR3 length: 16 residues. Germline V lookup: CDR1 LGHNA, CDR2 YSLEER. This CDR3 reads CASSPRGGASFGELFF. CDR3 in DNA: TGCGCCAGCAGCCCGAGAGGGGGGGCCAGTTTCGGGGAGCTGTTTTTT.

The V call is TRBV5-4, the J call TRBJ1-2; 7 bases are a match to TRBD1. The ends lost 4 bases at V and 4 bases at J; junction bases unmatched: 7. Germline CDR1 SGHNT, CDR2 YYREEE (reference sequence). This CDR3 is built from 14 residues. The CDR3 DNA reads as TGTGCCAGCAGCCAAGGACAGGAAACCTATGGCTACACCTTC. Its translation: CASSQGQETYGYTF.

The chain employs TRBV12-5 and TRBJ1-1; no clear D. There are 15 residues in the CDR3. Per the germline V gene, CDR1 is LGHNT and CDR2 is FRNRAP. The germline V and J ends were trimmed by 2 bases and 4 bases, with 14 bases remaining between them. The CDR3 spells CASGLNGPPGTEAFF. The CDR3, as DNA: TGTGCTAGTGGTTTGAATGGGCCCCCCGGCACTGAAGCTTTCTTT.

The chain uses TRBV27 and TRBJ2-3; no clear D gene. This CDR3 is built from 14 residues. In germline, CDR1 is MNHEY, CDR2 SMNVEV (reference sequence). V was clipped by 2 bases and J by 2 bases, with 8 bases between them. CDR3 region: CASSLNTATDTQYF. As DNA, the CDR3 is TGTGCCAGCAGTTTAAATACAGCCACAGATACGCAGTATTTT.

This chain links TRBV10-1 with TRBJ2-1, with a possible D match to TRBD1 (6 bases). Germline CDR1 and CDR2: WNHNN and SYGVQD (reference sequence). Trimming stripped 3 bases from V and 6 bases from J, with 15 bases between. The CDR3 length is 15 residues. DNA of the CDR3: TGCGCCAGCAGTGAAGGGGGTTTACCTGGCAATGAGCAGTTCTTC. Encoded protein: CASSEGGLPGNEQFF.

The chain links TRBV5-4 to TRBJ2-5, with TRBD1 matching over 9 bases. The J segment lost 0 bases and the V segment lost 4 bases, leaving 10 bases of the junction unmatched. The germline V gene encodes CDR1 SGHNT and CDR2 YYREEE (reference sequence). The CDR3 covers 17 residues. CDR3 bases: TGTGCCAGCAGCCTGGACAGGGGTCGAGGCGACCAAGAGACCCAGTACTTC. This gives the protein CASSLDRGRGDQETQYF.

This chain links TRBV6-5 with TRBJ1-1, with 8 bases that match TRBD1. Trimming cost V 1 base and J 6 bases; bases outside gene matches: 10. The length of the CDR3 is 16 residues. Germline loops: CDR1 MNHEY, CDR2 SVGAGI. CDR3 in amino acids: CASSYWTGRSNSEAFF. Written as DNA, the CDR3 is TGTGCCAGCAGTTACTGGACAGGGAGGTCTAACTCTGAAGCTTTCTTT.

V gene TRBV18 combines with J gene TRBJ2-2, with D tentatively TRBD2 (6 bases). This CDR3 is 16 amino acids long. Germline-derived CDR1 and CDR2 are KGHSH and LQKENI. The V end lost 6 bases, the J end lost 5 bases, and 19 bases lay between the germline ends. Written as DNA, the CDR3 is TGTGCCAGCTCCCCCACCTTGGGGGGTGTGACCGGGGAGCTGTTTTTT. Protein sequence: CASSPTLGGVTGELFF.

The chain is built from TRBV2 and TRBJ2-7; 7 bases line up with TRBD2. This CDR3 has 16 amino acids. Germline V gene lookup returns CDR1 SNHLY and CDR2 FYNNEI. Trimming at V came to 3 bases and at J to 1 base, leaving 9 bases not matched to a gene. DNA for the CDR3: TGTGCCAGCAGTGACTACGGCCGGGGGGTTTCCTACGAGCAGTACTTC. Encoded protein: CASSDYGRGVSYEQYF.

This clone was seen many times. The genes are TRBV12-3 or TRBV12-4 and TRBJ1-2; D is perhaps TRBD1 (5 bases). The CDR3 is 12 amino acids. The V end was cut by 7 bases, the J end by 8 bases, with 14 bases between. The CDR3 loop is CASTATRGGYTF. For the CDR3, the DNA is TGTGCCAGCACCGCGACACGGGGGGGCTACACCTTC.

The V gene is TRBV6-5, the J gene TRBJ1-5, with D possibly being TRBD1 (6 bases). Trimming pared 6 bases from V and 3 bases from J, leaving 15 bases between. Germline V gene sequence: CDR1 MNHEY, CDR2 SVGAGI. The CDR3 is made up of 15 amino acids. The CDR3 DNA reads TGTGCCAGCAGGCAAGACAGGACTTCCAATCAGCCCCAGCATTTT. Translated: CASRQDRTSNQPQHF.

The chain joins TRBV2 to TRBJ2-7, with D possibly being TRBD2 (5 bases). CDR3 length: 12 amino acids. The germline V gene encodes CDR1 SNHLY and CDR2 FYNNEI. Trimming pared 11 bases from V and 1 base from J, leaving 12 bases between. The DNA of the CDR3 is TGTGCCTCACGGGGAGATTCCTACGAGCAGTACTTC. Translating gives CASRGDSYEQYF.